The clone carrying this T cell receptor (beta chain) was counted a single time. Its antigen is as yet unknown. This CDR3 spans 13 amino acids. The V gene lost 5 bases and the J gene lost 4 bases, with 12 bases spanning the gap. Germline assignment: CDR1 PRHDT and CDR2 FYEKMQ (reference sequence). These data come from a study of response to subunit inactivated influenza vaccine. Each CDR3 protein gets one entry after TCRdb re-called the RT-PCR reads with MiXCR. The sample lists around 760,000 distinct CDR3 sequences; roughly 14% were seen once. Study observations and caveats: Authors suggested each seasonal influenza vaccination recruits few new T cells.

Here the sequenced sample was PBMCs from blood, taken about 14 days before vaccination. The chain links TRBV13 to TRBJ2-7, with D maybe TRBD2 (6 bases). This clonotype was sampled from a man aged 50-60 years who received an inactivated influenza vaccine. CDR3 protein: CASSRGTRYEQYF. CDR3 nucleotides: TGTGCCAGCAGCCGCGGGACGCGGTACGAGCAGTACTTC.